Following are 15 T cell receptor beta chains from one sample sequenced in a study of T cells expressing NK-cell markers. TCRdb re-called the 5' RACE reads; one entry per CDR3 protein, DNA not given. This sample carries around 100,000 distinct CDR3 sequences, with less than 20% going to the ten biggest clones. The source material was blood T cells: a sorted CD56 or NKG2C T cell subset, CD4+ or CD8+ T cells, or bulk PBMC T cells (not recorded which). Receptors originate from a woman aged 18-69 years in good health.

The V and J genes are TRBV9 and TRBJ2-7; TCRdb names TRBD1, which stays unverified in the absence of DNA. This CDR3 is 13 amino acids long. CDR1 and CDR2 from the germline V gene are SGDLS and YYNGEE. The CDR3 protein is CASSSGIGYEQYF.

The chain employs TRBV19 and TRBJ1-1; the D call of TRBD1 rests on TCRdb alone, since no DNA is present to check it. Looked up from germline, CDR1 is LNHDA and CDR2 is SQIVND (reference sequence). The CDR3 covers 13 residues. This CDR3 reads CASGTPGLFEAFF.

The J gene is TRBJ2-7, the V gene TRBV6-5; TCRdb proposes TRBD1, but this gene call is untestable without DNA. The V gene's germline CDR1 is MNHEY and CDR2 SVGAGI. The CDR3 has 15 amino acids. The CDR3 loop is CASSYQPGQGLEQYF.

The J gene is TRBJ2-1, the V gene TRBV27; TCRdb gives TRBD1 as the D gene, but with no DNA this cannot be confirmed. Germline assignment: CDR1 MNHEY and CDR2 SMNVEV (reference sequence). CDR3 size: 16 residues. The CDR3 region is CASSLVGAPPYNEQFF.

The chain employs TRBV6-4 and TRBJ2-2. This CDR3 has 14 amino acids. Germline V CDR1 and CDR2: MRHNA, SNTAGT. CDR3 region: CASSIQSGAGELFF.

This chain uses TRBV4-1 with TRBJ2-1; TCRdb proposes TRBD1, but this gene call is untestable without DNA. This CDR3 spans 14 amino acids. Germline V gene lookup returns CDR1 MGHRA and CDR2 YSYEKL. CDR3 region: CASSSRSGTPDKFF.

This chain links TRBV7-9 with TRBJ2-1. Germline lookup yields CDR1 SEHNR and CDR2 FQNEAQ (reference sequence). The CDR3 extends over 12 amino acids. This CDR3 is CASSFSGDEQFF.

The CDR3 loop is CASSLLVGGPYNEQFF. V gene TRBV27 combines with J gene TRBJ2-1. This CDR3 region has 16 residues. The V gene's germline CDR1 is MNHEY and CDR2 SMNVEV (reference sequence).

J is TRBJ1-5 and V is TRBV19; with no DNA, the TCRdb D assignment of TRBD1 cannot be verified. The CDR3 spans 13 residues. Per germline, CDR1 LNHDA and CDR2 SQIVND (reference sequence). The CDR3 region is CASSRGTNQPQHF. The full variable domain, in which reference TRBV19 and TRBJ1-5 provide the parts outside the CDR3, is DGGITQSPKYLFRKEGQNVTLSCEQNLNHDAMYWYRQDPGQGLRLIYYSQIVNDFQKGDIAEGYSVSREKKESFPLTVTSAQKNPTAFYLCASSRGTNQPQHFGDGTRLSIL.

The chain carries TRBV29-1 and TRBJ1-1; the TCRdb D gene call, TRBD1, has no DNA to confirm it. CDR3 length equals 11 residues. Germline lookup yields CDR1 SQVTM and CDR2 ANQGSEA. The CDR3: CSVGLGAEAFF.

This clonotype is medium-sized by frequency. V is TRBV6-5 and J is TRBJ1-2; TCRdb lists TRBD1, though no DNA is available to test this call. Per the germline V gene, CDR1 is MNHEY and CDR2 is SVGAGI. This CDR3 has 15 amino acids. This CDR3 reads CASSTLETGAYGYTF.

The chain uses TRBV20-1 and TRBJ2-2; without DNA, the TCRdb call of TRBD2 cannot be checked. From germline, CDR1 is DFQATT and CDR2 SNEGSKA (reference sequence). The length of the CDR3 is 17 residues. CDR3 amino acids: CSALREGRQYLTGELFF.

The gene calls are TRBV29-1 and TRBJ2-3; TCRdb gives TRBD1 as the D gene, but with no DNA this cannot be confirmed. This CDR3 contains 17 residues. CDR1 is SQVTM, CDR2 ANQGSEA, per germline. CDR3 region: CSVESAELPRITDTQYF.

This sequence joins TRBV6-1 and TRBJ2-1; the D call of TRBD2 rests on TCRdb alone, since no DNA is present to check it. Per germline, CDR1 MNHNS and CDR2 SASEGT. This CDR3 is built from 16 residues. CDR3 protein: CASSSSTSGSPDEQFF.

The rearrangement joins TRBV19 to TRBJ1-5; without DNA, the TCRdb call of TRBD1 cannot be checked. CDR1 and CDR2 (germline): LNHDA, SQIVND (reference sequence). The CDR3 is 14 amino acids. CDR3 in amino acids: CASTTGTGVQPQHF.